The present T cell receptor (beta chain) was sequenced within a study of graft-versus-host responses after intestinal transplantation. Looking at the study overall: Multivisceral, liver-intestinal, or isolated intestinal grafts were transplanted into recipients. Every recipient had anti-thymocyte globulin induction and approximately 3 years of tacrolimus plus steroids.

Only in-frame clones appear in the TCRdb table, and some are missing; sequencing was by immunoSEQ multiplex PCR. This sample yields 140,000 or so clones, of which around 90% are seen a single time; approximately 0.2% belongs to the top ten. Study-wide results and limits: Levels of circulating GvH clones at their peak were associated with early post-transplant HvG declines. Recipient marrow held GvH clones, some first seen in ileum or blood.

As for this clone: Its cognate antigen is unknown.

The sequence derives from a human donor who received an intestinal transplant. The sample consisted of unstimulated CD4+ T cells sorted from spleen or lymph node cells, taken before intestinal transplant.

CDR3 residues: CASSLGFGSYEQYF. CDR3 nucleotide sequence: TGTGCCAGCAGTCTAGGTTTCGGCTCCTACGAGCAGTACTTC. V gene TRBV27 combines with J gene TRBJ2-7; D gene uncertain. This CDR3 has 14 residues. Deletions cut 5 bases from V and 0 bases from J, with 11 bases between. CDR1 is MNHEY and CDR2 is SMNVEV in the germline V gene (reference sequence).